Presented here are 8 T cell receptor beta chains from one specimen sequenced in a study of cytomegalovirus exposure and HLA in healthy donors. This PCR relied on a set of 60 Vbeta primers and 13 Jbeta primers. Some clones are missing from TCRdb's copy, which holds only in-frame ones; the method was immunoSEQ multiplex PCR. Among 90,000 to 150,000 clones listed, roughly 80% were seen once. Sequencing was carried out using PBMCs. The source of these receptors is a woman aged 25 to 45 in good health and CMV-seropositive.

The chain couples TRBV29-1 to TRBJ2-7, with 7 bases that match TRBD1. V shed 7 bases, J shed 3 bases, and the junction held 9 bases outside the gene matches. The V gene's germline CDR1 is SQVTM and CDR2 ANQGSEA. The CDR3 runs to 13 residues. CDR3 DNA sequence: TGCAGCGCCAAGACAGGGCACCTCTACGAGCAGTACTTC. It yields the protein CSAKTGHLYEQYF.

This CDR3 reads CSVELGQRNIQYF. The CDR3 DNA sequence: TGCAGCGTTGAACTGGGACAGAGAAACATTCAGTACTTC. The V gene is TRBV29-1, the J gene TRBJ2-4, with TRBD1 matching 7 bases. V was clipped by 2 bases and J by 6 bases; unmatched bases: 4. The CDR3 extends over 13 amino acids. Germline-derived CDR1 and CDR2 are SQVTM and ANQGSEA.

The chain recombines TRBV4-2 with TRBJ2-1; 10 nucleotides agree with TRBD2. The length of the CDR3 is 15 residues. CDR1 and CDR2 from the germline V gene are LGHNA and YNFKEQ. V gave up 0 bases and J gave up 6 bases; unmatched junction bases: 2. The DNA of the CDR3 is TGTGCCAGCAGCCAAGAAGCGGGGGGGCGCAATGAGCAGTTCTTC. Translated: CASSQEAGGRNEQFF.

The chain links TRBV7-9 to TRBJ2-1; 11 bases map to TRBD2. Germline V gene lookup returns CDR1 SEHNR and CDR2 FQNEAQ (reference sequence). The V gene end was trimmed by 4 bases and the J gene end by 0 bases; junction bases not matched to a gene: 2. This CDR3 comprises 16 residues. CDR3 region: CASSSLAGASYNEQFF. CDR3 coding DNA: TGTGCCAGCAGCTCACTAGCGGGGGCCTCCTACAATGAGCAGTTCTTC.

The J gene is TRBJ2-4, the V gene TRBV28; D is perhaps TRBD2 (5 bases). The germline V gene has CDR1 MDHEN and CDR2 SYDVKM. V was cut by 2 bases and J by 6 bases, with 8 bases left in between. CDR3 size: 13 residues. CDR3 in amino acids: CASSLGSGNIQYF. Written as DNA, the CDR3 is TGTGCCAGCAGTTTAGGGAGCGGAAACATTCAGTACTTC.

The genes are TRBV2 and TRBJ2-2; the D is unclear. The CDR3 totals 16 residues. Looked up from germline, CDR1 is SNHLY and CDR2 is FYNNEI. V gave up 0 bases and J gave up 2 bases, with 10 bases separating them. The CDR3 spells CASSEAPPTNTGELFF. CDR3 bases: TGTGCCAGCAGTGAAGCTCCACCAACAAACACCGGGGAGCTGTTTTTT.

The chain recombines TRBV2 with TRBJ2-1, with D perhaps matching TRBD2 (7 bases). Germline lookup yields CDR1 SNHLY and CDR2 FYNNEI. V lost 6 bases to trimming and J lost 7 bases, with 16 bases between them. The CDR3 sequence is 14 residues long. The DNA of the CDR3 is TGTGCCAGCAGGAAGGACGGGGGGCGTAATGAGCAGTTCTTC. Amino acids: CASRKDGGRNEQFF.

This clone was detected once. The chain carries TRBV5-4 and TRBJ2-3; 10 bases match TRBD2. With V trimmed by 0 bases and J by 2 bases, 9 bases remained unmatched. Germline V lookup: CDR1 SGHNT, CDR2 YYREEE (reference sequence). This CDR3 is built from 18 residues. This chain's CDR3 is CASSLGRVAGGNTDTQYF. The DNA of the CDR3 is TGTGCCAGCAGCTTGGGGAGGGTAGCGGGAGGTAACACAGATACGCAGTATTTT.